This T cell receptor beta chain derives from a study of T cell responses to AZD1222 COVID-19 vaccine. For the study at large: Researchers grouped second doses given at about 4 or about 12 weeks into one pool.

This CDR3 is 13 amino acids long. V shed 8 bases and J shed 0 bases, with 11 bases lying between them. The germline CDR1 and CDR2 sequences are MNHEY and SVGAGI. General study points: Baseline seropositivity occurred in only a handful of AZD1222 recipients. Unmutated variant regions are reportedly the target of nearly half of TCRs that are spike-specific. Donors were mostly white British, more females; clonal diversity possibly underestimated.

Libraries were prepared by immunoSEQ multiplex PCR; TCRdb keeps only in-frame clonotypes and omits some of them. This sample has over 110,000 clones, with roughly 91% found just once. This clone showed up just a few times. What it recognizes is unknown. The sequenced sample was peripheral blood, obtained on day 0 of AZD1222 vaccination. The origin of this receptor is an adult in good health. This chain links TRBV6-5 with TRBJ2-7; D is ambiguous. CDR3 in amino acids: CASWDGNSYEQYF. The CDR3 coding sequence is TGTGCCAGCTGGGATGGGAACTCCTACGAGCAGTACTTC.